This TCR beta chain was identified in a study of cytomegalovirus exposure and HLA in healthy donors. Study-wide points: Under in vitro conditions, three CMV-associated chains were confirmed as specific for CMV antigens. Most TCR sequences were uncommon, yet certain public TCRs appeared in many donors.

About this clone: Its antigen remains unknown.

In germline, CDR1 is WSHSY, CDR2 SAAADI. The CDR3 runs 15 residues. With V trimmed by 2 bases and J by 5 bases, 7 bases remained unmatched. Researchers ran the PCR with 60 Vbeta and 13 Jbeta primers. TCRdb keeps only in-frame clones here, not all; method: immunoSEQ multiplex PCR. The sample consists of about 130,000 clones, about three quarters of them appearing once. This chain joins TRBV10-2 and TRBJ2-5, with 8 nucleotides matching TRBD2. The source of this sequence is a woman in her thirties or forties in good health and CMV-seronegative. Sequencing was performed on PBMCs. In nucleotides, the CDR3 is TGCGCCAGCAGTGAGGGGGGACTAGGGGGGGAGACCCAGTACTTC. This sequence encodes CASSEGGLGGETQYF.